The source of this T cell receptor beta chain is a study of beta chain features in type 1 diabetes. The overall study: There were some 98 million sorted cells examined across all samples.

Per germline, CDR1 GTSNPN and CDR2 SVGIG (reference sequence). This CDR3 contains 13 residues. Trimming took 5 bases from V and 1 from J; bases not matched to a gene: 1. This clone was seen a handful of times. Investigators reverse transcribed all isolated RNA, so they sequenced expressed TCRB transcripts. Each sample of naive, central memory or regulatory T cells had, on average, approximately 3.5 million reads. The data were produced by immunoSEQ multiplex PCR, yet TCRdb's version contains in-frame clones alone and is incomplete. The sample lists roughly 380,000 clones; around 19% were seen once. All of the sorted populations showed purity greater than 95%.

The chain is built from TRBV30 and TRBJ1-3; 8 positions agree with TRBD1. The specimen sequenced was naive CD4+ T cells from blood. The source is a woman between 18 and 30 years old in good health. CDR3: CAWGTGSGNTIYF. As DNA, the CDR3 is TGTGCCTGGGGGACAGGTTCTGGAAACACCATATATTTT. Supplemented by reference TRBV30 and TRBJ1-3, the full variable domain reads SQTIHQWPATLVQPVGSPLSLECTVEGTSNPNLYWYRQAAGRGLQLLFYSVGIGQISSEVPQNLSASRPQDRQFILSSKKLLLSDSGFYLCAWGTGSGNTIYFGEGSWLTVV.